One sample yielded the 24 T cell receptor beta chains listed below, sequenced in a study of blood T cell repertoires in COVID-19. TCRdb keeps only in-frame clones here, not all; method: immunoSEQ multiplex PCR. The table lists about 190,000 clones, 90% of them singletons, with roughly 0.6% in the top ten. The specimen was peripheral blood. The receptors originated from a man between 45 and 60 years old with acute or convalescent COVID-19.

The V gene is TRBV24-1, the J gene TRBJ2-1; D is possibly TRBD2 (7 bases). The CDR3 consists of 15 residues. V was clipped by 9 bases and J by 0 bases, with 14 bases between them. Germline V gene lookup returns CDR1 KGHDR and CDR2 SFDVKD. CDR3 nucleotide sequence: TGTGCCACCGGGCGGGGGCCCAGCTCCTACAATGAGCAGTTCTTC. Residues: CATGRGPSSYNEQFF.

This clone was picked up one time. The rearrangement links TRBV6-1 to TRBJ1-5; 7 nucleotides agree with TRBD1. This CDR3 has 15 residues. Trimming removed 6 bases from V and 3 bases from J; junction bases left unmatched: 8. CDR1 and CDR2 (germline): MNHNS, SASEGT. The CDR3 loop reads CASRVTGADNQPQHF. CDR3 DNA sequence: TGTGCCAGCAGGGTAACAGGGGCCGACAATCAGCCCCAGCATTTT.

The count of this clone is one. V and J are TRBV7-2 and TRBJ2-5; tentative D call: TRBD1 (7 bases). Germline CDR1 and CDR2: SGHTA and FQGNSA. The CDR3 sequence is 15 residues long. V was shortened by 2 bases and J by 2 bases, with 12 bases between the two germline ends. CDR3 loop: CASSLRPGGQETQYF. CDR3 coding DNA: TGTGCCAGCAGCTTACGCCCAGGGGGGCAAGAGACCCAGTACTTC.

This rearrangement joins TRBV5-1 to TRBJ2-1; D not resolved. There are 13 residues in the CDR3. Trimming left V 0 bases short and J 7 bases short, with 8 bases between. Per the germline V gene, CDR1 is SGHRS and CDR2 is YFSETQ. CDR3 protein: CASSLAARNEQFF. CDR3 DNA: TGCGCCAGCAGCTTGGCCGCGAGGAATGAGCAGTTCTTC.

This chain connects TRBV24-1 to TRBJ2-1; D is possibly TRBD1 (6 bases). V dropped 1 base and J dropped 10 bases, with 13 bases sitting between them. This CDR3 contains 14 residues. The V gene's germline CDR1 is KGHDR and CDR2 SFDVKD. This CDR3 reads CATSDFLDDREQFF. The DNA of the CDR3 is TGTGCCACCAGTGATTTTCTGGATGACAGGGAGCAGTTCTTC.

The rearrangement joins TRBV12-3 or TRBV12-4 to TRBJ1-1; D remains unclear. The CDR3 consists of 12 residues. V was cut by 5 bases and J by 6 bases, with 10 bases left in between. The CDR3 bases are TGTGCCAGCAGTCCCCTTGTTGCTGAAGCTTTCTTT. It is translated as CASSPLVAEAFF.

Details on this clone: The sample has other DNA sequences that encode this CDR3 too. The chain uses TRBV2 and TRBJ2-7; TRBD1 matches 7 bases. V gave up 3 bases and J gave up 2 bases; unmatched junction bases: 4. Germline V gene data show CDR1 as SNHLY and CDR2 as FYNNEI. CDR3 size: 14 residues. Here the CDR3 DNA reads TGTGCCAGCAGTGAGGGACAGAACCCCTACGAGCAGTACTTC. It is translated as CASSEGQNPYEQYF.

This clone was observed a single time. Sequence at one end of the junction differs from germline and may be a read error. This chain uses TRBV6-1 with TRBJ1-1; 8 nucleotides match TRBD1. CDR1 and CDR2 from the germline V gene are MNHNS and SASEGT. CDR3 length equals 15 residues. For the CDR3, the DNA is TGTGCCAGCAGTAAAGCAGGGGGCTCGAACACTGAAGCTTTCTTT. This translates into CASSKAGGSNTEAFF.

The CDR3 loop is CASSILDRYTGELFF. CDR3 in DNA: TGTGCCAGTAGTATTCTTGACAGATACACCGGGGAGCTGTTTTTT. The J gene is TRBJ2-2, the V gene TRBV19, with a possible D match to TRBD1 (5 bases). The CDR3 sequence is 15 residues long. The V end was cut by 3 bases, the J end by 3 bases, with 11 bases between. Looked up from germline, CDR1 is LNHDA and CDR2 is SQIVND (reference sequence).

The chain combines TRBV10-1 with TRBJ2-1; 11 bases map to TRBD1. CDR3 length: 15 amino acids. The junction had 7 bases not matched to a gene; V was cut back by 6 bases and J by 6 bases. Germline loops: CDR1 WNHNN, CDR2 SYGVQD (reference sequence). DNA for the CDR3: TGCGCCAGCAGCCTCGGGACAGGGGGGACCAATGAGCAGTTCTTC. Its protein is CASSLGTGGTNEQFF.

The V gene is TRBV7-2, the J gene TRBJ1-6, with D unclear. V lost 1 base to trimming and J lost 2 bases, with 15 bases between them. Looked up from germline, CDR1 is SGHTA and CDR2 is FQGNSA. The CDR3 is 18 residues long. The CDR3 DNA follows: TGTGCCAGCAGCTTAGGAACTCGGGTCCAGCCCTATAATTCACCCCTCCACTTT. It yields the protein CASSLGTRVQPYNSPLHF.

The genes are TRBV7-3 and TRBJ2-1; possible D gene TRBD2, 5 bases. Germline CDR1 and CDR2: SGHTA and FQGTGA. The ends were cut back, 4 bases at V and 3 bases at J, with 10 bases in the middle. The CDR3 runs to 14 residues. This chain's CDR3 is CASSSDRDYNEQFF. The CDR3 DNA reads as TGTGCCAGCAGCTCCGACCGGGACTACAATGAGCAGTTCTTC.

This chain connects TRBV11-2 to TRBJ1-6; D gene unclear. V gave up 1 base and J gave up 9 bases, with 10 bases separating them. The CDR3 is 14 amino acids. Per the germline V gene, CDR1 is SGHAT and CDR2 is FQNNGV. CDR3 nucleotide sequence: TGTGCCAGCAGCTTAGTTGCCGGGATTTCACCCCTCCACTTT. This translates into CASSLVAGISPLHF.

The V call is TRBV30, the J call TRBJ2-1, with 9 bases lining up with TRBD2. Germline loops: CDR1 GTSNPN, CDR2 SVGIG (reference sequence). This CDR3 region has 12 residues. J gave up 7 bases and V 5 bases, and 3 bases lay outside the gene matches. The DNA of the CDR3 is TGTGCCTGGGGGCTAGCGGGAAATGAGCAGTTCTTC. It codes for CAWGLAGNEQFF.

The chain employs TRBV6-5 and TRBJ1-4, with 7 bases lining up with TRBD1. Germline V gene lookup returns CDR1 MNHEY and CDR2 SVGAGI. The CDR3 has 13 amino acids. In DNA form, the CDR3 reads TGTGCAGGGGGCGGGTTAGGGCACGAAAAACTGTTTTTT. Its protein is CAGGGLGHEKLFF.

The count of this clone is one. An end of the junction does not agree with germline; a read error may underlie this. The chain is built from TRBV20-1 and TRBJ1-1; 9 bases agree with TRBD1. CDR1 and CDR2 (germline): DFQATT, SNEGSKA (reference sequence). The CDR3 runs to 13 residues. The CDR3: CSASTGGSVETFF. CDR3 DNA sequence: TGCAGTGCTAGTACAGGGGGCTCTGTTGAAACTTTCTTT.

The chain links TRBV9 to TRBJ2-2; maybe TRBD1 (5 bases). CDR1 and CDR2 from the germline V gene are SGDLS and YYNGEE. Trimming left V 0 bases short and J 6 bases short, with 9 bases between. The length of the CDR3 is 14 residues. The CDR3 region has the DNA TGTGCCAGCAGCGTAGAGTGGGGCGCCGGGGAGCTGTTTTTT. Its protein is CASSVEWGAGELFF.

This chain joins TRBV12-3 or TRBV12-4 and TRBJ1-1; D unclear. CDR3 size: 12 residues. Trimming took off 1 base at V and 5 bases at J, with 5 bases between the two ends. Here the CDR3 DNA reads TGTGCCAGCAGTTTAGTTATGACTGAAGCTTTCTTT. Its translation is CASSLVMTEAFF.

The chain carries TRBV10-3 and TRBJ1-1, with 7 bases lining up with TRBD1. J gave up 2 bases and V 6 bases, and 9 bases lay outside the gene matches. Germline V lookup: CDR1 ENHRY, CDR2 SYGVKD. The CDR3 is 15 amino acids. The CDR3 loop reads CAISVRQGENTEAFF. The CDR3 coding sequence is TGTGCCATCAGCGTTCGACAGGGCGAAAACACTGAAGCTTTCTTT.

The rearrangement links TRBV19 to TRBJ2-1; possible D gene TRBD2, 5 bases. V lost 4 bases and J lost 6, with 16 bases in between. Germline V gene sequence: CDR1 LNHDA, CDR2 SQIVND (reference sequence). CDR3 length equals 15 residues. The CDR3, as DNA: TGTGCCAGTAGTAACCCGACGGAGGTGGTCAATGAGCAGTTCTTC. Its protein is CASSNPTEVVNEQFF. The full variable domain, its missing parts supplied by reference TRBV19 and TRBJ2-1, is DGGITQSPKYLFRKEGQNVTLSCEQNLNHDAMYWYRQDPGQGLRLIYYSQIVNDFQKGDIAEGYSVSREKKESFPLTVTSAQKNPTAFYLCASSNPTEVVNEQFFGPGTRLTVL.

The V gene is TRBV10-1, the J gene TRBJ2-1, with TRBD2 identical over 8 bases. Germline assignment: CDR1 WNHNN and CDR2 SYGVQD (reference sequence). The CDR3 is 13 residues long. V trimming: 3 bases; J trimming: 14 bases; junction bases outside the gene matches: 9. The CDR3 spells CASSDPETSGKFF. The DNA of the CDR3 is TGCGCCAGCAGTGATCCGGAAACTAGCGGCAAGTTCTTC.

The V and J genes are TRBV6-5 and TRBJ1-1; D not certain. The CDR3 has 12 amino acids. V was clipped by 8 bases and J by 7 bases, with 14 bases between them. The germline V gene has CDR1 MNHEY and CDR2 SVGAGI. CDR3 sequence reads: CASLSPGIEAFF. CDR3 sequence (DNA): TGTGCCAGCCTTAGCCCCGGGATTGAAGCTTTCTTT.

The V call is TRBV7-2, the J call TRBJ2-2, with 8 bases lining up with TRBD1. The V gene's germline CDR1 is SGHTA and CDR2 FQGNSA. V trimming: 4 bases; J trimming: 3 bases; junction bases outside the gene matches: 10. The CDR3 totals 17 residues. This CDR3 is CASSSQGAPRYTGELFF. CDR3 bases: TGTGCCAGCAGCTCCCAGGGGGCACCGCGTTACACCGGGGAGCTGTTTTTT.

This rearrangement joins TRBV6-6 to TRBJ2-1; the D gene is possibly TRBD2 (6 bases). The V and J ends lost 6 bases and 8 bases respectively, with 14 bases between them. This CDR3 has 13 residues. CDR1 is MNHNY and CDR2 is SVGAGI in the germline V gene (reference sequence). The CDR3 bases are TGTGCCAGCAGCTCCGGACTATTAGATGAGCAGTTCTTC. This encodes CASSSGLLDEQFF.